This TCR beta chain was captured in a study of T cell repertoires in cytomegalovirus infection. About the research overall: Shared public TCR beta signatures pointed to both CMV infection and a matching HLA type.

This clonotype is a singleton in its sample. As yet, its antigen is unknown. One junction end disagrees with the germline gene, perhaps due to a read error. TCRdb processed the reads anew with MiXCR; each CDR3 protein has one entry. The repertoire holds around 750,000 distinct CDR3 sequences, with around a third as singletons. CDR3 size: 13 residues. This clonotype originated in a human donor in good health (CMV status not recorded). Some clones in this sample may be carry-over from other donors' samples. This specimen consisted of cultured CD8+ T cells from PBMCs, obtained from culture after CMV antigen stimulation. The chain combines TRBV12-3 or TRBV12-4 with TRBJ2-7, with 8 nucleotides matching TRBD2. The CDR3: CVSSPGGVYEQYF. The CDR3 DNA follows: TGTGTCAGCAGCCCGGGGGGGGTCTACGAGCAGTACTTC.